This TCR beta chain derives from a study of T-cell reconstitution after alpha-beta-depleted transplantation in children. TCRbeta library preparation incorporated unique molecular identifiers. Each CDR3 protein gets one entry after TCRdb re-called the PCR reads with MiXCR. The repertoire has about 260,000 distinct CDR3 sequences, roughly 8.2% of them found once; the top ten carry 5% to 7%. Points from the study as a whole: Among T cells one year after transplant, newly produced cells accounted for most counts and diversity. Alpha-beta T cells present about two months after transplant were reported to originate from several hundred expanded graft clones. Surviving recipient T cells and intrathymic progenitors accounted for some patients' high TCRbeta diversity at day 60.

V was trimmed by 0 bases and J by 7 bases, leaving 11 bases between them. The germline V gene encodes CDR1 SGDLS and CDR2 YYNGEE. CDR3 length: 14 residues. This clonotype was counted many times. The antigen is not known. The starting material was PBMCs, mostly from graft donor cells, obtained 180 days after TCRalphabeta/CD19-depleted stem cell transplant. The chain is built from TRBV9 and TRBJ2-4; D remains ambiguous. The sequence was obtained from a male patient aged 10-17 years who had a stem cell transplant for acute lymphoblastic leukemia, so the T cells may come from the graft donor. The CDR3: CASSVGRERNIQYF. In DNA, the CDR3 is TGTGCCAGCAGCGTAGGTAGGGAACGGAACATTCAGTACTTC.